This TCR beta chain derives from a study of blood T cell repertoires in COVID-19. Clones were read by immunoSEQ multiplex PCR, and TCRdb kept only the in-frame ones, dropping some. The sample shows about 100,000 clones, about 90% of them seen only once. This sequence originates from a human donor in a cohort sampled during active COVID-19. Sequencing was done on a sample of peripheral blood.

The CDR3 sequence: CASSPRGGMGSAFF. CDR3 bases: TGTGCCAGCAGCCCTCGGGGGGGGATGGGATCAGCTTTCTTT. The chain uses TRBV3-1 (or the pseudogene TRBV3-2) and TRBJ1-1; perhaps TRBD1 as D (5 bases). The germline gives CDR1 LGHDT, CDR2 YNNKEL (reference sequence). Trimming left V 4 bases short and J 10 bases short, with 19 bases between. This CDR3 comprises 14 residues.